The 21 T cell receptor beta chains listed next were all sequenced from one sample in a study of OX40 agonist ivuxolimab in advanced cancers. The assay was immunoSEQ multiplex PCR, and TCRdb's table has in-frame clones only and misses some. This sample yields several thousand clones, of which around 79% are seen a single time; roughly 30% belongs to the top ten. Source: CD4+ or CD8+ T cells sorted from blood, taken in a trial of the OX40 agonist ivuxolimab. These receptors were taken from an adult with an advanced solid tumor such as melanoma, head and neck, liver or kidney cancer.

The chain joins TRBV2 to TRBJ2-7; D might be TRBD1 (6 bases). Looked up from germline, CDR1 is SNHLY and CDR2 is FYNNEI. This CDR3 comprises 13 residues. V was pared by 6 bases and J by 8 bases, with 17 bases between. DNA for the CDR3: TGTGCCAGCAGGCAACGGGACACCGGACAGCAGTACTTC. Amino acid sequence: CASRQRDTGQQYF.

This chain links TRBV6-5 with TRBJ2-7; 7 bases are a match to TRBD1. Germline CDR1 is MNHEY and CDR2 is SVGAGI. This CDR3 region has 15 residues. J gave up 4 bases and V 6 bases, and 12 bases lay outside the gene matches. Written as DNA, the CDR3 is TGTGCCAGCAGCAACGGGCCCACAGGGGAATACGAGCAGTACTTC. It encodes CASSNGPTGEYEQYF.

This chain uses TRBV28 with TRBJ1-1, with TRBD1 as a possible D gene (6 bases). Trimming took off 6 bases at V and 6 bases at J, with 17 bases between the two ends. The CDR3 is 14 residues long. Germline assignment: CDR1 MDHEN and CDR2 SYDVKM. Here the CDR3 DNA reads TGTGCCAGCAGCATCACAGGGATAGGGGCTGAAGCTTTCTTT. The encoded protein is CASSITGIGAEAFF.

Here the CDR3 reads CASSSTGFAGNTIYF. CDR3 DNA: TGTGCCAGCAGTTCGACAGGGTTTGCGGGAAACACCATATATTTT. This chain joins TRBV28 and TRBJ1-3; TRBD1 matches at 7 bases. J lost 4 bases, V lost 4 bases, and 7 bases had no gene match. CDR3 size: 15 residues. Germline CDR1 is MDHEN and CDR2 is SYDVKM.

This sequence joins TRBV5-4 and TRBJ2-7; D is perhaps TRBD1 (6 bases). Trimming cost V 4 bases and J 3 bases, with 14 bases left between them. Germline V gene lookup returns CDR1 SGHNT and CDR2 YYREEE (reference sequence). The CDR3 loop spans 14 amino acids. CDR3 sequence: CASSVTGSGYEQYF. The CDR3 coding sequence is TGTGCCAGCAGCGTCACAGGGTCGGGCTACGAGCAGTACTTC. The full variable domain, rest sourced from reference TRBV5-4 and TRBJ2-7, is ETGVTQSPTHLIKTRGQQVTLRCSSQSGHNTVSWYQQALGQGPQFIFQYYREEENGRGNFPPRFSGLQFPNYSSELNVNALELDDSALYLCASSVTGSGYEQYFGPGTRLTVT.

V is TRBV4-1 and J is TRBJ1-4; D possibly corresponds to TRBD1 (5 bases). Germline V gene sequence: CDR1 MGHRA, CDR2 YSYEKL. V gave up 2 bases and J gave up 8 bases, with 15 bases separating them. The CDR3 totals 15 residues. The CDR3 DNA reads TGCGCCAGCAGCCAAATGACAGATTCTCCGGAAAAACTGTTTTTT. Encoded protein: CASSQMTDSPEKLFF.

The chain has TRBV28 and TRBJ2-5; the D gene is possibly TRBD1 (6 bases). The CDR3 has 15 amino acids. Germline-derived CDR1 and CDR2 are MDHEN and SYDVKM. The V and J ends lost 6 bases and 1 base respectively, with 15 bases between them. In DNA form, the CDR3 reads TGTGCCAGCAGAAAACGGGACATCCTCCAAGAGACCCAGTACTTC. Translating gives CASRKRDILQETQYF.

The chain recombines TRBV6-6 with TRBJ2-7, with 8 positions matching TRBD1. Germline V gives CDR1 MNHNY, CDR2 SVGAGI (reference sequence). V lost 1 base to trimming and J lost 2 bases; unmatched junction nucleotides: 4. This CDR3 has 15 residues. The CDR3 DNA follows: TGTGCCAGCAGTTACTTGGACAGGGCGGCCTACGAGCAGTACTTC. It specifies CASSYLDRAAYEQYF.

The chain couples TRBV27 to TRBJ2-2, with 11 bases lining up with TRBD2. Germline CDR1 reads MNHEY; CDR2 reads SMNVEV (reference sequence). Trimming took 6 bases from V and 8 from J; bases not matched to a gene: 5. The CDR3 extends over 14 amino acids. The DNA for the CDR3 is TGTGCCAGCAGACTAGCGGGAGTATCAGGGGAGCTGTTTTTT. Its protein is CASRLAGVSGELFF.

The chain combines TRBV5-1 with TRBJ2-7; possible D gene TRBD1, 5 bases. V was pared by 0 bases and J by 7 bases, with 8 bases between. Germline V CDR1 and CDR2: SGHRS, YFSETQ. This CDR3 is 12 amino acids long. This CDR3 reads CASSLEGVEQYF. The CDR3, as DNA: TGCGCCAGCAGCTTGGAAGGGGTAGAGCAGTACTTC.

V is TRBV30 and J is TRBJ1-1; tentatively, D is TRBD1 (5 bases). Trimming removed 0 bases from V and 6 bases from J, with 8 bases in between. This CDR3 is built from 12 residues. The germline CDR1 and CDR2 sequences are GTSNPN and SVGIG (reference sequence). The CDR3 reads CAWSVLGAEAFF. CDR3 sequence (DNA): TGTGCCTGGAGTGTACTGGGGGCTGAAGCTTTCTTT.

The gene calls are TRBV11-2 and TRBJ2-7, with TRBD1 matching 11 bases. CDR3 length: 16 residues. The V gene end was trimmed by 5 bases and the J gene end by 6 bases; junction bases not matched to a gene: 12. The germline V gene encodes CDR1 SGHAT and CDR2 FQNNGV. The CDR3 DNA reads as TGTGCCAGCAGCCCGCGGACAGGGGGCTTTGATATCGAGCAGTACTTC. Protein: CASSPRTGGFDIEQYF.

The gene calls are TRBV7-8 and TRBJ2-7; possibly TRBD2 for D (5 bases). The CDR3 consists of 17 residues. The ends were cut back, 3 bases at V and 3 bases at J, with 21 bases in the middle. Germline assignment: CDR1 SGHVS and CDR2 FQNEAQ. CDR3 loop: CASSFGAGLAHNYEQYF. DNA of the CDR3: TGTGCCAGCAGCTTCGGAGCTGGCCTAGCTCATAACTACGAGCAGTACTTC. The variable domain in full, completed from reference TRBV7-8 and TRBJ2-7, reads GAGVSQSPRYKVAKRGQDVALRCDPISGHVSLFWYQQALGQGPEFLTYFQNEAQLDKSGLPSDRFFAERPEGSVSTLKIQRTQQEDSAVYLCASSFGAGLAHNYEQYFGPGTRLTVT.

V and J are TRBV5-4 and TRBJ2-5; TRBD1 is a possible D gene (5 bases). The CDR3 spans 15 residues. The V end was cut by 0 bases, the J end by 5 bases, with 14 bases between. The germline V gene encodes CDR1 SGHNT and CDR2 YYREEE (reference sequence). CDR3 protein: CASSLVGQGDETQYF. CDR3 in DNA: TGTGCCAGCAGCTTGGTGGGCCAGGGCGACGAGACCCAGTACTTC.

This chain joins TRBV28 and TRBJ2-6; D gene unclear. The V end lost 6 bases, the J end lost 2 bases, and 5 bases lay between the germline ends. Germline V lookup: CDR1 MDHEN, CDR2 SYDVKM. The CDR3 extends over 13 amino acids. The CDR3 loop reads CASRETGANVLTF. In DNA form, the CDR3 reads TGTGCCAGCAGAGAAACTGGGGCCAACGTCCTGACTTTC. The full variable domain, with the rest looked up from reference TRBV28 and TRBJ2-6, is DVKVTQSSRYLVKRTGEKVFLECVQDMDHENMFWYRQDPGLGLRLIYFSYDVKMKEKGDIPEGYSVSREKKERFSLILESASTNQTSMYLCASRETGANVLTFGAGSRLTVL.

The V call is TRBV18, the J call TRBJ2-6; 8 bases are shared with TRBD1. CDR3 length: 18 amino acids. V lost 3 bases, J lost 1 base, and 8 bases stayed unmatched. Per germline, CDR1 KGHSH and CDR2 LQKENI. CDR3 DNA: TGTGCCAGCTCACCCAGACAGGGGAGGAGATCTGGGGCCAACGTCCTGACTTTC. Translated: CASSPRQGRRSGANVLTF. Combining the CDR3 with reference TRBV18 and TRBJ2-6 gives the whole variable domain NAGVMQNPRHLVRRRGQEARLRCSPMKGHSHVYWYRQLPEEGLKFMVYLQKENIIDESGMPKERFSAEFPKEGPSILRIQQVVRGDSAAYFCASSPRQGRRSGANVLTFGAGSRLTVL.

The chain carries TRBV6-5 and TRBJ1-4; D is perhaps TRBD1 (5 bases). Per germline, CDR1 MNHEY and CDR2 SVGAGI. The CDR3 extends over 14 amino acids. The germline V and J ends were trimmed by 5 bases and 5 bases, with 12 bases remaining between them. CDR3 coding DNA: TGTGCCAGCAGTGACTGGGGGAGGAATGAAAAACTGTTTTTT. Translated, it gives CASSDWGRNEKLFF.

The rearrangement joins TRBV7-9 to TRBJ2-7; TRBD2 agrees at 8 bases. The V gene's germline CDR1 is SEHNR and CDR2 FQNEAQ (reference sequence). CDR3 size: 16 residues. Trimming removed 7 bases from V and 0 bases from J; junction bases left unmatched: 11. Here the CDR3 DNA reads TGTGCCAGCACGACTAGCGCCGGAGTTAACTCCTACGAGCAGTACTTC. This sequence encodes CASTTSAGVNSYEQYF.

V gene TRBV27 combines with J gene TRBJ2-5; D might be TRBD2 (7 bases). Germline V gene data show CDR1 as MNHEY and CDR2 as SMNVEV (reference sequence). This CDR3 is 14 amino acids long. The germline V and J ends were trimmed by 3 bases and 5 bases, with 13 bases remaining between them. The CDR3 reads CASSLGGAGETQYF. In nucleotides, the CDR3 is TGTGCCAGCAGTTTGGGGGGGGCGGGGGAGACCCAGTACTTC.

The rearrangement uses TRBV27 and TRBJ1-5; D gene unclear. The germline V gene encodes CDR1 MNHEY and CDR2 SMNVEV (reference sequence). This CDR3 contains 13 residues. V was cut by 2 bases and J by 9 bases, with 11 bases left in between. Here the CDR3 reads CASSLTTNWPQHF. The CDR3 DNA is TGTGCCAGCAGTTTAACTACAAATTGGCCCCAGCATTTT.

CDR3: CASSELAGGNEQFF. CDR3 DNA sequence: TGTGCCAGCAGTGAGCTAGCGGGAGGCAATGAGCAGTTCTTC. V is TRBV27 and J is TRBJ2-1; 11 bases map to TRBD2. The CDR3 loop spans 14 amino acids. Germline CDR1 is MNHEY and CDR2 is SMNVEV (reference sequence). Germline trimming cut 5 bases from V and 6 bases from J; bases unmatched to any gene: 3.